This TCR beta chain was obtained from a study of monozygotic twins with inflammatory bowel disease. Of note for this clonotype: Its target is not known.

Study findings and constraints: The authors could not tell different T cell subtypes apart.

The unique tags termed UMIs, each holding a 6-nucleotide sample barcode, were added by means of template switching. TCRdb processed the 5' RACE reads again and assigns one entry to each CDR3 protein, with no DNA. Its table records approximately 100,000 distinct CDR3 sequences. The CDR3 runs to 15 residues. The sequence came from a human donor with ulcerative colitis or Crohn's disease, or a healthy co-twin of an affected twin (not recorded which). This rearrangement joins TRBV12-3 or TRBV12-4 to TRBJ1-3; absent DNA, TCRdb's TRBD1 call cannot be checked. The sequencing sample was made of blood. CDR3 in amino acids: CASSLGAGQGNTIYF.